Included here is one T cell receptor beta chain sequence, with context. No antigen is known for it. This entry belongs to a study of OX40 agonist ivuxolimab in advanced cancers. Findings and caveats of the study: More expanded clones were seen, on average, in CD8+ T cells than in CD4+.

From germline, CDR1 is MNHEY and CDR2 SVGAGI. The CDR3 consists of 12 residues. Trimming took 6 bases from V and 0 from J, leaving 5 bases between them. Clones were read by immunoSEQ multiplex PCR, and TCRdb kept only the in-frame ones, dropping some. The sample records 92,000 or so clones, 70% to 90% being singletons. The receptor comes from an adult with an advanced solid tumor such as melanoma, head and neck, liver or kidney cancer. The chain is built from TRBV6-5 and TRBJ1-1; no clear D gene. The sequenced sample was CD4+ or CD8+ T cells sorted from blood, obtained in a trial of the OX40 agonist ivuxolimab. The CDR3: CASSRMNTEAFF. The CDR3 nucleotides read TGTGCCAGCAGCAGAATGAACACTGAAGCTTTCTTT.